The T cell receptor beta chain under discussion was sequenced for a study of T cell repertoires in cytomegalovirus infection. Study-level information: Public TCR beta signatures provided an indication of both CMV infection and a matching HLA type. General study findings and limits: Using cumulative public TCR beta family frequency, the authors identified those who carried CMV together with the relevant HLA.

TCRdb fed the reads into MiXCR, producing one record per CDR3 protein. This sample has over 450,000 distinct CDR3 sequences, with 10% to 12% found just once. This clonotype showed up many times. Its target is unknown. The germline CDR1 and CDR2 sequences are MDHEN and SYDVKM. V gave up 6 bases and J gave up 0 bases, with 15 bases separating them. The CDR3 loop spans 16 amino acids. V is TRBV28 and J is TRBJ1-3, with TRBD1 as a possible D gene (6 bases). What was sequenced was PBMCs. The sequence came from a human donor in good health (CMV status not recorded). Some clones in this sample may be carry-over from other donors' samples. The CDR3 nucleotides are TGTGCCAGCAGCCTTCACAGGGCGAGCTCTGGAAACACCATATATTTT. It codes for CASSLHRASSGNTIYF.